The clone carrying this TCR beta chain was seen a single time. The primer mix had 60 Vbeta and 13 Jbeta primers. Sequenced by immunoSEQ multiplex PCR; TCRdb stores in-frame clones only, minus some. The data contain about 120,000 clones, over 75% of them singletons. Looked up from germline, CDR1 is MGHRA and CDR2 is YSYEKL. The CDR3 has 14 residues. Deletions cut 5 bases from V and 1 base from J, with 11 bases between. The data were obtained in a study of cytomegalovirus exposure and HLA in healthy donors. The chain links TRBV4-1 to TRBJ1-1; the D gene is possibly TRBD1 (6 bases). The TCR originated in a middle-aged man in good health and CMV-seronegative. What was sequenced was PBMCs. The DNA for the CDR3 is TGCGCCAGCAGCACCCGACAGGAGAACACTGAAGCTTTCTTT. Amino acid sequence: CASSTRQENTEAFF.